This entry lists 10 T cell receptor beta chains sequenced from one sample in a study of shared clonotypes between healthy human individuals. Profiled with immunoSEQ multiplex PCR; TCRdb holds only in-frame clones, not every one. Of around 2.5 million clones detected, 93% appear once; the ten largest clones hold roughly 0.36%. Sequencing input: naive CD4+ T cells from PBMCs. Regarding subset: CD45RA+ positively selected. Receptors were obtained from a man in his late teens or twenties in good health. Some clones in this sample may be carry-over from other donors' samples.

The chain joins TRBV10-3 to TRBJ2-7, with TRBD1 identical over 7 bases. The CDR3 runs to 17 residues. Germline V CDR1 and CDR2: ENHRY, SYGVKD. The ends lost 1 base at V and 3 bases at J; junction bases unmatched: 12. Written as DNA, the CDR3 is TGTGCCATCAGTGAGTGGGCACCGGGACAGACCCTCTACGAGCAGTACTTC. This encodes CAISEWAPGQTLYEQYF.

The chain is built from TRBV20-1 and TRBJ2-7; D is perhaps TRBD2 (6 bases). Trimming took 5 bases from V and 7 from J, leaving 12 bases between them. This CDR3 spans 11 amino acids. Germline CDR1 is DFQATT and CDR2 is SNEGSKA (reference sequence). This CDR3 reads CSAPRRGEQYF. CDR3 nucleotide sequence: TGCAGTGCTCCCAGGCGGGGAGAGCAGTACTTC.

J is TRBJ1-5 and V is TRBV6-6, with D perhaps matching TRBD1 (6 bases). Trimming removed 6 bases from V and 4 bases from J, with 10 bases in between. Per the germline V gene, CDR1 is MNHNY and CDR2 is SVGAGI (reference sequence). The CDR3 covers 13 residues. Here the CDR3 DNA reads TGTGCCAGCAGGAGGACAGTTAATCAGCCCCAGCATTTT. It is translated as CASRRTVNQPQHF.

The chain employs TRBV5-4 and TRBJ1-4; 9 bases fit TRBD1. V trimming: 0 bases; J trimming: 8 bases; junction bases outside the gene matches: 2. CDR1 is SGHNT, CDR2 YYREEE, per germline (reference sequence). The CDR3 spans 14 residues. The chain's CDR3 is CASSLGDREEKLFF. The CDR3 DNA follows: TGTGCCAGCAGCTTGGGGGACAGGGAAGAAAAACTGTTTTTT.

This chain joins TRBV29-1 and TRBJ2-7; D is undetermined. Deletions cut 7 bases from V and 3 bases from J, with 13 bases between. Per germline, CDR1 SQVTM and CDR2 ANQGSEA. This CDR3 is built from 12 residues. CDR3: CSASTGHYEQYF. In DNA form, the CDR3 reads TGCAGCGCCAGCACGGGTCACTACGAGCAGTACTTC.

The chain combines TRBV4-1 with TRBJ2-5; tentatively, D is TRBD2 (6 bases). TRBJ2-7 explains the end of the DNA better; the J call may be wrong. CDR1 is MGHRA, CDR2 YSYEKL, per germline. CDR3 length equals 16 residues. CDR3 loop: CASSQDSLTGAYEQYF. The DNA of the CDR3 is TGCGCCAGCAGCCAAGATTCCCTAACGGGAGCCTACGAGCAGTACTTC.

This rearrangement joins TRBV10-3 to TRBJ1-5, with a weak D call TRBD1 (5 bases). The CDR3 covers 14 residues. Germline values: CDR1 ENHRY, CDR2 SYGVKD. V lost 6 bases, J lost 2 bases, and 11 bases lay in between. CDR3 DNA: TGTGCCATCAGCCCTCAGGGCGGCAATCAGCCCCAGCATTTT. It specifies CAISPQGGNQPQHF.

This sequence joins TRBV7-3 and TRBJ2-7, with D possibly TRBD1 on 5 matching bases. The CDR3 length is 14 residues. Germline values: CDR1 SGHTA, CDR2 FQGTGA. Trimming took 0 bases from V and 1 from J, leaving 7 bases between them. The CDR3 DNA reads TGTGCCAGCAGCTTAACTGACAGATCCTACGAGCAGTACTTC. Protein: CASSLTDRSYEQYF. Full variable domain (remainder filled in from reference TRBV7-3 and TRBJ2-7): GAGVSQTPSNKVTEKGKYVELRCDPISGHTALYWYRQSLGQGPEFLIYFQGTGAADDSGLPNDRFFAVRPEGSVSTLKIQRTERGDSAVYLCASSLTDRSYEQYFGPGTRLTVT.

This rearrangement joins TRBV27 to TRBJ1-5; TRBD1 might be the D (5 bases). The germline CDR1 and CDR2 sequences are MNHEY and SMNVEV (reference sequence). The CDR3 runs to 14 residues. The germline V and J ends were trimmed by 6 bases and 7 bases, with 16 bases remaining between them. The CDR3 sequence: CASSRPGEGQPQHF. The DNA of the CDR3 is TGTGCCAGCAGCCGTCCGGGGGAGGGCCAGCCCCAGCATTTT.

This clone was counted once. The chain carries TRBV7-2 and TRBJ2-1; 9 bases are shared with TRBD2. The V and J ends lost 1 base and 7 bases, in that order; junction bases with no gene match: 14. CDR1 and CDR2 from the germline V gene are SGHTA and FQGNSA. The CDR3 runs 18 residues. CDR3 amino acids: CASSLEAGGPNLANEQFF. The CDR3 DNA is TGTGCCAGCAGCTTAGAGGCGGGAGGGCCAAACTTAGCTAATGAGCAGTTCTTC.